The TCR beta chain described here comes from a study of blood T cell repertoires in COVID-19. About the study: Samples came from the United States, Italy and Spain, spanning acute and convalescent COVID-19. The cDNA or gDNA used as material had been derived from T cells, B-cell-depleted T cells, or PBMCs.

As originally analysed: Scientists estimated how many nucleated cells there were by amplifying reference gene primers. Using immunoSEQ multiplex PCR, the repertoire was profiled, and TCRdb retains in-frame clones only, with some absent. That table is the source of V, J and clone size, and D and trimming were worked out from the DNA. The data hold around 72,000 clones, with around 87% observed a single time. This CDR3 has 16 amino acids. V was shortened by 5 bases and J by 9 bases, with 23 bases between the two germline ends. The V gene's germline CDR1 is MDHEN and CDR2 SYDVKM. The sequence was obtained from a man aged 50 to 59 with active COVID-19. The sample consisted of peripheral blood. The chain joins TRBV28 to TRBJ1-3; weak D call: TRBD1 (6 bases). In DNA form, the CDR3 reads TGTGCCAGCAGTCTCCCGTCACAGGGTTCAGTGAGCACCATATATTTT. Its translation is CASSLPSQGSVSTIYF. Looking up the rest from reference TRBV28 and TRBJ1-3 gives the full variable domain: DVKVTQSSRYLVKRTGEKVFLECVQDMDHENMFWYRQDPGLGLRLIYFSYDVKMKEKGDIPEGYSVSREKKERFSLILESASTNQTSMYLCASSLPSQGSVSTIYFGEGSWLTVV.